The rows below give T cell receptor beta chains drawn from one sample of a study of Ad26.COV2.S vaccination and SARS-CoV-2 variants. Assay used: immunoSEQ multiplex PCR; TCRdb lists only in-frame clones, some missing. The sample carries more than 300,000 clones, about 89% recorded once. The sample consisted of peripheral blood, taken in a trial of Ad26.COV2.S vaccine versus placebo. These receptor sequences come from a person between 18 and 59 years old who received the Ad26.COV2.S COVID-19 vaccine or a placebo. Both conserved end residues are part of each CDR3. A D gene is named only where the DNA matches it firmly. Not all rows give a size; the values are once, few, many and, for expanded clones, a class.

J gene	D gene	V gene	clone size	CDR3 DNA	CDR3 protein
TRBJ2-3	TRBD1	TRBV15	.	TGTGCCACAGGACAGGGCCTCACAGATACGCAGTATTTT	CATGQGLTDTQYF
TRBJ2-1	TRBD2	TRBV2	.	TGTGCCAGCAGTATGCTTAGGGAGGGAGATGAGCAGTTCTTC	CASSMLREGDEQFF
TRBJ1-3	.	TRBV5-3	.	TGTGCCAGAAGCACTGACAGCTACTCTGGAAACACCATATATTTT	CARSTDSYSGNTIYF
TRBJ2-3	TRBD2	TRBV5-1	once	TGCGCCAGCAGCGCGGGGGATGGAGGGGGCACAGATACGCAGTATTTT	CASSAGDGGGTDTQYF
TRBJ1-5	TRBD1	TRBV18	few	TGTGCCAGCTCACCACCCGGACAGGGGAATCAGCCCCAGCATTTT	CASSPPGQGNQPQHF
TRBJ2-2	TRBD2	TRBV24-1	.	TGTGCCACCAGTGAAACCGGGACTAGGAACACCGGGGAGCTGTTTTTT	CATSETGTRNTGELFF
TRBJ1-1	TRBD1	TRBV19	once	TGTGCCAGTAGTCTACCGGGACAGCCCCCAGCTTTCTTT	CASSLPGQPPAFF
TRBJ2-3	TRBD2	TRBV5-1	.	TGCGCCAGCAGCGTACTAGCGGCCGCCGGCACAGATACGCAGTATTTT	CASSVLAAAGTDTQYF
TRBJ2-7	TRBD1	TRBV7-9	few	TGTGCCAGCAGCTCAGGACAGGGCCTCTACGAGCAGTACTTC	CASSSGQGLYEQYF
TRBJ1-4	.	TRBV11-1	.	TGTGCCAGCAGCTCCACGGGGGCTGACGAAAAACTGTTTTTT	CASSSTGADEKLFF
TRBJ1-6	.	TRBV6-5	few	TGTGCCAGCAGAATCAGGGATTCACCCCTCCACTTT	CASRIRDSPLHF
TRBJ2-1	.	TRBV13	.	TGTGCCAGCAGCTTAAGTCCGTACCAAGGTAATGAGCAGTTCTTC	CASSLSPYQGNEQFF
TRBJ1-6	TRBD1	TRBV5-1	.	TGCGCCAGCAGCCCGGACGGGACAGTTGGTTCACCCCTCCACTTT	CASSPDGTVGSPLHF
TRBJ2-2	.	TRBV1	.	TGCACCAGCAGCCAAGGTCTCGCTTGGGGCATAATAGGGGGTTTTAACAACACCGGGGAGCTGTTTTTT	CTSSQGLAWGIIGGFNNTGELFF
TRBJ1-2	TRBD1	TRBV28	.	TGTGCCAGCAGTTCAGCAGGGGGCAACTATGGCTACACCTTC	CASSSAGGNYGYTF
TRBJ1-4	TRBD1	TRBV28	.	TGTGCCAGCAGGCTAGGGCAGGGGGAAGTGTATGAAAAACTGTTTTTT	CASRLGQGEVYEKLFF
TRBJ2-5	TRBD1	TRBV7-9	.	TGTGCCAGCAGCCAACCAGGGGGCGGAGAGACCCAGTACTTC	CASSQPGGGETQYF
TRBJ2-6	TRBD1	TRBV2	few	TGTGCCAGCAGTGGGGACAGGGGGCGGTATGGGGCCAACGTCCTGACTTTC	CASSGDRGRYGANVLTF
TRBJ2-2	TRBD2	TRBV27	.	TGTGCCAGCAGTTATCTAGCGGGGGGTAACACCGGGGAGCTGTTTTTT	CASSYLAGGNTGELFF
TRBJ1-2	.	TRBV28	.	TGTGCCAGCAGTTTATTGGGGACCGGGAATGGCTACACCTTC	CASSLLGTGNGYTF
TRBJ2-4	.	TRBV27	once	TGTGCCAGCAGTTCCGCCTACGAGGGTGTAAGCATTCAGTACTTC	CASSSAYEGVSIQYF
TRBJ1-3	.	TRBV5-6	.	TGTGCCAGCAGCCAGGACTCCGGATTCGGAAACACCATATATTTT	CASSQDSGFGNTIYF
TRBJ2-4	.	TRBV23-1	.	TGCGCCGGACATCAGGGAGGCAAAAACATTCAGTACTTC	CAGHQGGKNIQYF
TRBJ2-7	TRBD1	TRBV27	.	TGTGCCAGCAGTTTAGGGCCAGGGGGCGAGCAGTACTTC	CASSLGPGGEQYF
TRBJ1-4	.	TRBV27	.	TGTGCCAGCAGTCCGTCATCAGGGGAAGCTAATGAAAAACTGTTTTTT	CASSPSSGEANEKLFF
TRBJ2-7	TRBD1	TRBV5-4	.	TGTGCCAGCAGCGCCGGGACAGGGGGCGTCTACGAGCAGTACTTC	CASSAGTGGVYEQYF
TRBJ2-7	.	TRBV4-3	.	TGCGCCAGCAGCCAAGGTAGTAGGGAGGCGGGCTTCACCTACGAGCAGTACTTC	CASSQGSREAGFTYEQYF
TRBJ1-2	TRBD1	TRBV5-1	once	TGCGCCAGCAGCTCCGTCCCCCAGGGGGCTGGGTTTGGCTACACCTTC	CASSSVPQGAGFGYTF
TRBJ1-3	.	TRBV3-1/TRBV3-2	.	TGTGCCAGCAGCCAAGGTTTTATGGGGGGCTCTGGAAACACCATATATTTT	CASSQGFMGGSGNTIYF
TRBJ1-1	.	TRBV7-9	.	TGTGCCAGCAGCCCTAGGGGTAGGGGCTGGGACACTGAAGCTTTCTTT	CASSPRGRGWDTEAFF
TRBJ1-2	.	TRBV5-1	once	TGCGCCAGCAGTCCGGACGGGGACTATGGCTACACCTTC	CASSPDGDYGYTF
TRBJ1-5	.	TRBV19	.	TGTGCCAGTAATGGGGTGTTGGTTCAGCCCCAGCATTTT	CASNGVLVQPQHF
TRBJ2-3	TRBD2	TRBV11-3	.	TGTGCCAGCAGCTTCGCGGGGGCAGATACGCAGTATTTT	CASSFAGADTQYF
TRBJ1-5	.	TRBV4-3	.	TGCGCCAGCAGCCCCGACTGGAATCAGCCCCAGCATTTT	CASSPDWNQPQHF
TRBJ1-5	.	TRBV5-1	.	TGCGCCAGCAGCTTGGCGGGGGGCGAGCAGCCCCAGCATTTT	CASSLAGGEQPQHF
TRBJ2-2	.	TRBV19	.	TGTGCCAGTAGCACACCGGCTATATTTGGTTTTGAAGGGCCGGACACCGGGGAGCTGTTTTTT	CASSTPAIFGFEGPDTGELFF
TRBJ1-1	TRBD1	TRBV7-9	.	TGTGCCAGCAGCTCCCGCGACAGGGAGCCCTTAATGGCTGAAGCTTTCTTT	CASSSRDREPLMAEAFF
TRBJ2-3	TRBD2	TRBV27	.	TGTGCCAGCAGAAATAGCGGGGGAGGGGATACGCAGTATTTT	CASRNSGGGDTQYF
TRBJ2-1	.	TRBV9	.	TGTGCCAGCAGCGCGGACGGGCTTTGGGATGAGCAGTTCTTC	CASSADGLWDEQFF
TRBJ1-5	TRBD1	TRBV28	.	TGTGCCAGCAGTTTGGTGGGACAGGGGAGGCAGCCCCAGCATTTT	CASSLVGQGRQPQHF
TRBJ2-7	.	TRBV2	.	TGTGCCAGCAATGGCCTACACTACGAGCAGTACTTC	CASNGLHYEQYF
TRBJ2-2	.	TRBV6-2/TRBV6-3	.	TGTGCCAGCAGTTACTCAACGTGGGGATTCGGGGAGCTGTTTTTT	CASSYSTWGFGELFF
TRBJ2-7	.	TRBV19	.	TGTGCCAGTAGTTTCTACGAGCAGTACTTC	CASSFYEQYF
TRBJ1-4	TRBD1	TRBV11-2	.	TGTGCCAGCAGCTTGGGCACAGGGGGGATTGAAAAACTGTTTTTT	CASSLGTGGIEKLFF
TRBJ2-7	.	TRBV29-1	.	TGCAGCGTTGTGGGGGTAAAGTACGAGCAGTACTTC	CSVVGVKYEQYF
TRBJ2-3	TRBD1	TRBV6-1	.	TGTGCCAGCAGTGAACCCCGCAGGGGGCCGGGCGCAGATACGCAGTATTTT	CASSEPRRGPGADTQYF